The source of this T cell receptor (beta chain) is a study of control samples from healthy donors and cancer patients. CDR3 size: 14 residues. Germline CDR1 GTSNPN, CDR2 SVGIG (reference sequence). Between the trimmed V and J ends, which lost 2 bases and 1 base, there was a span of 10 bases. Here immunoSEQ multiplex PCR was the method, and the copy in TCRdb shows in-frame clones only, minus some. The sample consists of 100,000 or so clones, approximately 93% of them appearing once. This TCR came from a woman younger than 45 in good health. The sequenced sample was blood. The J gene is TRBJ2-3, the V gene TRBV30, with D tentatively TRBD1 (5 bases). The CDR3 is CAWSFRVGTDTQYF. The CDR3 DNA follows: TGTGCCTGGAGTTTCAGGGTCGGCACAGATACGCAGTATTTT. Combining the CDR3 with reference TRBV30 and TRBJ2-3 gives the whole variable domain SQTIHQWPATLVQPVGSPLSLECTVEGTSNPNLYWYRQAAGRGLQLLFYSVGIGQISSEVPQNLSASRPQDRQFILSSKKLLLSDSGFYLCAWSFRVGTDTQYFGPGTRLTVL.